This entry is about one TCR beta chain. This sample is drawn from a study of OX40 agonist ivuxolimab in advanced cancers. This table comes from immunoSEQ multiplex PCR, and its TCRdb copy is limited to in-frame clones, with some not included. The profile shows 45,000 to 50,000 clones, approximately 90% of them singletons. Looked up from germline, CDR1 is SGHAT and CDR2 is FQNNGV. The length of the CDR3 is 13 residues. V gave up 0 bases and J gave up 2 bases, with 4 bases separating them. The receptor's source is an adult with an advanced solid tumor such as melanoma, head and neck, liver or kidney cancer. Here the sequenced sample was CD4+ or CD8+ T cells sorted from blood, taken in a trial of the OX40 agonist ivuxolimab. The chain is built from TRBV11-2 and TRBJ2-5; D is ambiguous. The CDR3 nucleotides read TGTGCCAGCAGCTTAGATGGACAAGAGACCCAGTACTTC. Amino acids: CASSLDGQETQYF.